This TCR beta chain was obtained from a study of human T cells and chemical hapten exposure. V shed 6 bases and J shed 7 bases, with 13 bases lying between them. The CDR3 is 14 amino acids. Germline V gene lookup returns CDR1 SNHLY and CDR2 FYNNEI. Each cDNA molecule in the library carried unique molecular identifiers. TCRdb reprocessed the RACE reads via MiXCR and lists one record per CDR3 protein. The table shows 65,000 to 100,000 distinct CDR3 sequences, with approximately 6.6% occurring only once. Specified time point: patch test 2, 6 weeks after DPC sensitization. Stated treatment: therapeutic diphenylcyclopropenone sensitization with weekly scalp DPC. Participating donors were patients with alopecia, aged 18 to 70 years, considered appropriate candidates for DPC. This clonotype was recorded a few times.

The sequencing here drew on whole blood, taken in connection with sensitization to the hapten diphenylcyclopropenone (DPC). The rearrangement links TRBV2 to TRBJ1-6, with a weak D call TRBD1 (5 bases). The sequence came from a woman aged 30 to 39 with alopecia areata. Some clones in this sample may be carry-over from other donors' samples. The CDR3 here is CASRWGGENSPLHF. In nucleotides, the CDR3 is TGTGCCAGCAGATGGGGGGGGGAAAATTCACCCCTCCACTTT.